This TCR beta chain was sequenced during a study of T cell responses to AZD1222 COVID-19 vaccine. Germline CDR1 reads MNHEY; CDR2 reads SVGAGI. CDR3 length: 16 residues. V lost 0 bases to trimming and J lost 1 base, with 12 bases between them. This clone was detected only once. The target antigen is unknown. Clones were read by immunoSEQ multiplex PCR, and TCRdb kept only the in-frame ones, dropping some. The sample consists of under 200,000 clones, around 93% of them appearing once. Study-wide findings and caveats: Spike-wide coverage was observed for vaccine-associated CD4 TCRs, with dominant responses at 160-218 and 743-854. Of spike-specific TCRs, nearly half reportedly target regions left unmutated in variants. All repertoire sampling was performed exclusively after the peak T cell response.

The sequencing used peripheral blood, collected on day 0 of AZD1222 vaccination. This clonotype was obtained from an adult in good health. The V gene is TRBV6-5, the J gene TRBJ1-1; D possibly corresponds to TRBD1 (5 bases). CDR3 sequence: CASSYSGAAPNTEAFF. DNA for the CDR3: TGTGCCAGCAGTTACTCAGGGGCAGCGCCGAACACTGAAGCTTTCTTT.